This T cell receptor (beta chain) is drawn from a study of blood T cell repertoires in COVID-19. Study context: The United States, Italy and Spain were the sources of the acute and convalescent COVID-19 samples. Nucleic acid was either cDNA or gDNA, and it came from T cells, B-cell-depleted T cells, or PBMCs.

In the study's own analysis: Amplification of reference gene primers provided the estimated nucleated cell counts. TCRdb keeps only in-frame clones here, not all; method: immunoSEQ multiplex PCR. V and J calls and clone size are those listed in that table; D and trimming were worked out from the DNA. The table shows fewer than 85,000 clones, with around 89% occurring only once. This TCR came from a human donor in a cohort sampled during active COVID-19. Sequenced sample: peripheral blood.

CDR3 protein: CASGDRTSNQPQHF. DNA of the CDR3: TGTGCCAGCGGGGACAGAACTAGCAATCAGCCCCAGCATTTT. V usage is TRBV2 and J usage is TRBJ1-5; 7 nucleotides line up with TRBD1. This CDR3 has 14 residues. Germline V gene data show CDR1 as SNHLY and CDR2 as FYNNEI. Germline trimming cut 8 bases from V and 0 bases from J; bases unmatched to any gene: 4. Full variable domain (rest looked up from reference TRBV2 and TRBJ1-5): EPEVTQTPSHQVTQMGQEVILRCVPISNHLYFYWYRQILGQKVEFLVSFYNNEISEKSEIFDDQFSVERPDGSNFTLKIRSTKLEDSAMYFCASGDRTSNQPQHFGDGTRLSIL.